The source of this T cell receptor beta chain is a study of regulatory T cells in long-lasting Graves disease (dated by TCRdb to the early 2020s). In the study overall: Newly diagnosed Graves' disease patients had taken antithyroid drugs for less than 3 months. Persistent Graves' disease patients were compared with newly diagnosed Graves' disease patients by peripheral blood TCR sequencing and RNA sequencing. The study was conducted in China and was registered as a clinical trial. A total of some 35 samples underwent TCR sequencing, from about 13 patients with persistent Graves' disease and 20 or so patients with newly diagnosed Graves' disease.

The research as a whole found: Sequencing and analysis were restricted to the TCR beta chain. Persistent patients shared more public clonotypes among themselves (2,741) than newly diagnosed patients did (about 1,000). Compared with newly diagnosed patients, patients with persistent Graves' disease had lower TCR Shannon entropy and fewer highly expanded clones, which suggests clonal expansion. Because the primary lesion, thyroid tissue, could not be accessed, the study looked at peripheral blood alone. The authors acknowledged the small sample size as a limitation that may reduce accuracy. TRBV28, TRBJ1-2 and TRBJ2-5 were preferentially used in persistent disease, while TRBV20-1 and TRBJ2-1 were favored in newly diagnosed disease.

This clonotype has a count of ten or more. The target of this receptor is not known. No base quality information exists; no much larger clone differs at one position. The germline ends are 14 bases apart after V is trimmed by 5 bases and J by 3 bases. For CDR1 and CDR2, the germline V gene lists MNHGY and SVAAGI. The CDR3 sequence holds 14 residues, the cysteine and phenylalanine included. The sequence is cut down to CDR3 DNA, 42 bases in frame from base 1. The sample's time point, from its label and the paper: newly diagnosed GD, antithyroid drugs for less than 3 months. RNA was extracted from PBMCs in TRIzol for both TCR sequencing and RNA sequencing. The diagnosis of Graves' disease was made according to American Thyroid Association guidelines. Patients for the study were recruited at an endocrinology department in Xi'an, China. Each patient gave about 9.1 milliliters of peripheral blood, collected in an EDTA anticoagulant tube. Ficoll Paque Plus density gradient separation was used to isolate PBMCs, and no additional T cell sorting was done. An Agilent 2100 Bioanalyzer and agarose gel were used to check RNA quality, and a NanoDrop 2000 was used to measure RNA concentration.

Library preparation used multiplex PCR. Sequencing took place on an Illumina HiSeq 4000. To build TCR beta libraries, CDR3 regions were amplified by Arm-PCR using iRepertoire HTBI primers. Gel purification was performed on PCR products prior to sequencing. As for the original processing: Across samples, some 62 TRBV and approximately 15 TRBJ segments were identified and used for gene usage analysis of CDR3 amino acid clonotypes. COPE and FqMerger were used to merge the filtered high-quality paired reads into contigs. BLAST was used to align contigs to the IMGT TRBV, TRBD and TRBJ reference genes, and CDR3 was defined following IMGT. Any clonotype with a frequency above 0.1% was counted as a highly expanded clone. Shannon entropy was used to measure repertoire diversity, and the Gini coefficient was used to measure V-J evenness. A clonotype was considered public if more than one individual shared it. TCRdb applied fastp at Q25 and MiXCR to the public reads, then kept only in-frame beta chains. Rows matching on CDR3 protein sequence are summarized as one entry with the most common DNA and genes. These V and J calls originate from TCRdb's pipeline instead of the authors' own analysis. This sample holds around 250,000 distinct CDR3 sequences; around 20% were observed only once. The ten largest clones take up approximately 13% of the sample.

This receptor was taken from a female donor with Graves disease. In this chain, TRBV6-9 is recombined with TRBJ2-7; the D segment might be TRBD1 or TRBD2, since each matches 5 bases. The material sequenced was peripheral blood mononuclear cells (PBMCs), taken at new diagnosis, from a patient treated with antithyroid drugs. The CDR3 here reads CASSAGTEDYEQYF. The nucleotide sequence reads as follows: TGTGCCAGCAGTGCCGGGACGGAAGACTACGAGCAGTACTTC.